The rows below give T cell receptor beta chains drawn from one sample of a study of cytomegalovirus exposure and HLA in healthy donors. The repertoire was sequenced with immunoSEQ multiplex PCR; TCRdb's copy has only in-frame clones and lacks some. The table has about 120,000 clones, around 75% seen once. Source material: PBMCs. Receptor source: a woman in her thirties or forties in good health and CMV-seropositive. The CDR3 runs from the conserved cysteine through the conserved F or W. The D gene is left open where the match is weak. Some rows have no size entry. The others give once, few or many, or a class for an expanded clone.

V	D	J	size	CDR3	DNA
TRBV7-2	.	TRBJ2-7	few	CASSSGESRREQYF	TGTGCCAGCAGCTCGGGAGAGTCTCGGCGGGAGCAGTACTTC
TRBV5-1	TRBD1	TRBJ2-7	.	CASSLVSPQQGTSYEQYF	TGCGCCAGCAGCTTGGTTTCGCCCCAACAGGGGACCTCCTACGAGCAGTACTTC
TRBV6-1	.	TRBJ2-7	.	CASSDLGGIYEQYF	TGTGCCAGCAGTGACCTCGGCGGTATTTACGAGCAGTACTTC
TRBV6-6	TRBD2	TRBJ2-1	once	CASSPGTSRFNEQFF	TGTGCCAGCAGTCCAGGGACTAGCCGGTTCAATGAGCAGTTCTTC
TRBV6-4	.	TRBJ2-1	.	CASSPFQGRSNEQFF	TGTGCCAGCAGTCCCTTCCAGGGGAGAAGCAATGAGCAGTTCTTC
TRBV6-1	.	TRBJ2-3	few	CASSEAPHSTDTQYF	TGTGCCAGCAGTGAAGCGCCACACAGCACAGATACGCAGTATTTT
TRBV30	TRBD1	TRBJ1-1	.	CAWSRQGHTEAFF	TGTGCCTGGAGTAGACAGGGCCACACTGAAGCTTTCTTT
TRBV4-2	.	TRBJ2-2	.	CASSQFERSGTGELFF	TGTGCCAGCAGCCAATTTGAAAGATCGGGCACCGGGGAGCTGTTTTTT
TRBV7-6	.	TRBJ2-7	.	CASSSREDFYEQYF	TGTGCCAGCAGCTCCCGAGAGGACTTCTACGAGCAGTACTTC
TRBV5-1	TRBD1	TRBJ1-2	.	CASSPVTGEDYGYTF	TGCGCCAGCAGCCCAGTGACAGGGGAGGACTATGGCTACACCTTC
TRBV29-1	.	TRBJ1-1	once	CSVGREVTEAFF	TGCAGCGTGGGGAGGGAGGTCACTGAAGCTTTCTTT
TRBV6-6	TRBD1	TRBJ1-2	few	CASDTLPFRGNYGYTF	TGTGCCAGTGACACACTACCTTTCAGGGGGAACTATGGCTACACCTTC
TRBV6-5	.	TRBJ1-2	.	CASSPLGSDGYTF	TGTGCCAGCAGCCCTCTGGGGAGTGATGGCTACACCTTC
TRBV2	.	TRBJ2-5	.	CASRSNGQQETQYF	TGTGCCAGCAGATCCAATGGACAGCAAGAGACCCAGTACTTC
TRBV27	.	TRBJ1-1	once	CASSGRQRLWDTEAFF	TGTGCCAGCAGTGGTCGACAGAGGTTATGGGACACTGAAGCTTTCTTT
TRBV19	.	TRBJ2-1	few	CASSIGSYNEQFF	TGTGCCAGTAGTATAGGGAGCTACAATGAGCAGTTCTTC
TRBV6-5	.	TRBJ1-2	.	CASSYYVARGEGGYTF	TGTGCCAGCAGTTACTATGTGGCCAGGGGTGAGGGCGGCTACACCTTC
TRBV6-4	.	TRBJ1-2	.	CASSEIGGGGYTF	TGTGCCAGCAGTGAAATAGGGGGTGGTGGCTACACCTTC
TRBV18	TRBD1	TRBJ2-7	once	CASSPTGGIHEQYF	TGTGCCAGCTCACCCACAGGGGGTATCCACGAGCAGTACTTC
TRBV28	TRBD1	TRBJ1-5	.	CASSLLWSGQRQYYSNQPQHF	TGTGCCAGCAGTTTACTTTGGTCGGGACAGCGACAGTATTATAGCAATCAGCCCCAGCATTTT
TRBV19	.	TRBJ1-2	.	CASSTSSRGYTF	TGTGCCAGTAGTACGTCGAGTAGAGGCTACACCTTC
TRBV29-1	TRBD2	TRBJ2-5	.	CSVEKTSVGETQYF	TGCAGCGTTGAAAAGACTAGCGTTGGAGAGACCCAGTACTTC
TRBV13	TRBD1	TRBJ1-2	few	CASASGQENYGYTF	TGTGCCAGCGCTTCGGGACAGGAGAACTATGGCTACACCTTC